The 16 T cell receptor beta chains listed next were all sequenced from one sample in a study of CD8 T cells in ankylosing spondylitis. TCRdb passed the 5' RACE reads through MiXCR, listing each CDR3 protein once. The data contain around 120,000 distinct CDR3 sequences, roughly an eighth of them seen just once; the ten biggest clones take up 2.5% to 3%. Material for sequencing was blood, either unsorted or a sorted T cell fraction (not recorded which). The receptors shown here come from a female donor with ankylosing spondylitis or in good health (not recorded which).

The table lists this clonotype with many counts. V usage is TRBV12-3 or TRBV12-4 and J usage is TRBJ1-5; D ambiguous. This CDR3 has 15 residues. Trimming left V 3 bases short and J 1 base short, with 10 bases between. CDR3 loop: CASSFSIGSNQPQHF. Here the CDR3 DNA reads TGTGCCAGCAGTTTTTCTATCGGCAGCAATCAGCCCCAGCATTTT.

At least ten counts were recorded for this clonotype. This chain uses TRBV29-1 with TRBJ1-1; the D is unclear. CDR1 SQVTM and CDR2 ANQGSEA come from the germline V gene. Trimming stripped 0 bases from V and 0 bases from J, with 5 bases between. There are 13 residues in the CDR3. CDR3 loop: CSVEDPLNTEAFF. The CDR3 DNA reads as TGCAGCGTTGAAGACCCTTTGAACACTGAAGCTTTCTTT.

About this clonotype itself: A much larger clone sits a single nucleotide away, making a read error possible. V and J are TRBV3-1 and TRBJ1-1; D is possibly TRBD1 (5 bases). The CDR3 runs to 15 residues. Germline V gene data show CDR1 as LGHDT and CDR2 as YNNKEL (reference sequence). Deletions cut 2 bases from V and 5 bases from J, with 15 bases between. For the CDR3, the DNA is TGTGCCAGCAGCCAACGGGGCCACGGAGGGACTGAAGCTTTCTTT. Amino acids: CASSQRGHGGTEAFF.

This clonotype came up many times. The chain combines TRBV6-1 with TRBJ2-7, with TRBD1 matching over 7 bases. In germline, CDR1 is MNHNS, CDR2 SASEGT. V lost 6 bases and J lost 0; bases outside the gene matches: 8. This CDR3 has 15 amino acids. CDR3 amino acids: CASSPTGPSSYEQYF. CDR3 nucleotide sequence: TGTGCCAGCAGCCCGACAGGGCCAAGCTCCTACGAGCAGTACTTC.

Ten or more counts support this clonotype. This chain uses TRBV7-8 with TRBJ1-1; D possibly corresponds to TRBD1 (5 bases). The CDR3 length is 14 residues. The ends were cut back, 4 bases at V and 0 bases at J, with 9 bases in the middle. Germline values: CDR1 SGHVS, CDR2 FQNEAQ. CDR3 protein: CASSSRGMNTEAFF. In nucleotides, the CDR3 is TGTGCCAGCAGCTCCCGGGGGATGAACACTGAAGCTTTCTTT.

Ten or more counts support this clonotype. The J gene is TRBJ2-7, the V gene TRBV12-3 or TRBV12-4; 8 nucleotides align to TRBD1. The CDR3 loop spans 13 amino acids. J lost 7 bases, V lost 2 bases, and 4 bases had no gene match. CDR3 amino acids: CASSLLDRAEQYF. CDR3 DNA: TGTGCCAGCAGTTTATTGGACAGGGCTGAGCAGTACTTC.

In its sample, this clonotype was seen a few times. The chain has TRBV6-1 and TRBJ2-7; the D is unclear. Per the germline V gene, CDR1 is MNHNS and CDR2 is SASEGT. The V end was cut by 6 bases, the J end by 4 bases, with 10 bases between. The CDR3 has 12 residues. The CDR3 loop reads CASSVTFYEQYF. CDR3 DNA sequence: TGTGCCAGCAGCGTCACCTTTTACGAGCAGTACTTC.

This clonotype was picked up many times. The CDR3, as DNA: TGCGCCAGCAGCTCACCACCGGGACTAGCGGGAGGACCGTTCAGCACAGATACGCAGTATTTT. This encodes CASSSPPGLAGGPFSTDTQYF. The gene calls are TRBV5-1 and TRBJ2-3; TRBD2 aligns across 15 bases. V shed 3 bases, J shed 0 bases, and the junction held 14 bases outside the gene matches. This CDR3 is 21 amino acids long. In germline, CDR1 is SGHRS, CDR2 YFSETQ.

Points on this clonotype: A much larger clone is a single base away; this may be a read error. The genes are TRBV20-1 and TRBJ2-3, with D hard to call. This CDR3 spans 13 amino acids. CDR1 DFQATT and CDR2 SNEGSKA come from the germline V gene (reference sequence). Trimming took 1 base from V and 6 from J, leaving 11 bases between them. The CDR3 DNA follows: TGCAGTGCTAGAGCCCGGGTGTGGGATACGCAGTATTTT. This gives the protein CSARARVWDTQYF.

This chain joins TRBV20-1 and TRBJ2-1; TRBD2 aligns across 7 bases. CDR1 is DFQATT, CDR2 SNEGSKA, per germline (reference sequence). The CDR3 length is 18 residues. After removal of 1 base from V and 7 bases from J, the junction contained 19 bases not matched to a gene. The CDR3: CSARVTVTSDLFRNEQFF. The CDR3 coding sequence is TGCAGTGCTAGAGTTACGGTCACTAGCGACCTTTTCCGGAATGAGCAGTTCTTC.

The chain couples TRBV9 to TRBJ2-7; 9 positions match TRBD1. The CDR3 is 15 amino acids. The germline V gene has CDR1 SGDLS and CDR2 YYNGEE. With 3 bases clipped from V and 3 bases from J, the junction kept 7 bases outside the gene matches. CDR3 protein: CASSGGQGSGYEQYF. CDR3 DNA sequence: TGTGCCAGCAGCGGGGGACAGGGCTCCGGCTACGAGCAGTACTTC.

In its sample, this clonotype was seen many times. The gene calls are TRBV28 and TRBJ2-7; D is uncertain. The V end lost 3 bases, the J end lost 5 bases, and 5 bases lay between the germline ends. This CDR3 contains 11 residues. Germline-derived CDR1 and CDR2 are MDHEN and SYDVKM. Here the CDR3 DNA reads TGTGCCAGCAGTTTTTATGACGAGCAGTACTTC. Its translation: CASSFYDEQYF. The whole variable domain, filled in from reference TRBV28 and TRBJ2-7, reads DVKVTQSSRYLVKRTGEKVFLECVQDMDHENMFWYRQDPGLGLRLIYFSYDVKMKEKGDIPEGYSVSREKKERFSLILESASTNQTSMYLCASSFYDEQYFGPGTRLTVT.

This clonotype was seen ten or more times. This sequence joins TRBV6-2 or TRBV6-3 and TRBJ1-2, with TRBD1 identical over 7 bases. V trimming: 2 bases; J trimming: 6 bases; junction bases outside the gene matches: 9. CDR3 size: 15 residues. The germline V gene has CDR1 MNHEY and CDR2 SVGEGT. The CDR3 here is CASSYPTTGFNGYTF. CDR3 DNA sequence: TGTGCCAGCAGTTACCCGACGACAGGGTTTAATGGCTACACCTTC.

The rearrangement uses TRBV7-2 and TRBJ2-1; a weak D match, TRBD1 (6 bases). Trimming left V 1 base short and J 3 bases short, with 10 bases between. The CDR3 loop spans 15 amino acids. Per the germline V gene, CDR1 is SGHTA and CDR2 is FQGNSA. The CDR3 bases are TGTGCCAGCAGCTTAGGCCAGGGGATCTACAATGAGCAGTTCTTC. It codes for CASSLGQGIYNEQFF.

There are many counts of this clonotype. The V and J genes are TRBV7-3 and TRBJ2-2; D gene unclear. The germline V gene has CDR1 SGHTA and CDR2 FQGTGA. V was pared by 5 bases and J by 6 bases, with 10 bases between. The CDR3 runs 13 residues. In DNA, the CDR3 is TGTGCCAGCAGCCCTTCTAGAGCCGGGGAGCTGTTTTTT. It codes for CASSPSRAGELFF.

At least ten counts were recorded for this clonotype. The rearrangement joins TRBV20-1 to TRBJ1-1; 7 bases map to TRBD1. The ends lost 6 bases at V and 0 bases at J; junction bases unmatched: 10. Germline V gene data show CDR1 as DFQATT and CDR2 as SNEGSKA (reference sequence). The CDR3 is 15 amino acids. CDR3 bases: TGCAGTGCCAAGGAGACGACAGGGTTGAACACTGAAGCTTTCTTT. Residues: CSAKETTGLNTEAFF.